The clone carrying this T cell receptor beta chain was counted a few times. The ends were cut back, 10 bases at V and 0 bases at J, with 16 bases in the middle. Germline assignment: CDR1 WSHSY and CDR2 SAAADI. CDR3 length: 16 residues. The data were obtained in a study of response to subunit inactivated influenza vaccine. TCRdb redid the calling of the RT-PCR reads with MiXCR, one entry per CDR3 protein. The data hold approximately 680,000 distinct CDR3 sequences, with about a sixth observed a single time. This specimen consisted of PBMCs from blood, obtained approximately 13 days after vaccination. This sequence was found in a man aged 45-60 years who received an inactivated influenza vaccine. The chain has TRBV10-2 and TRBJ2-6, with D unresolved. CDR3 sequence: CAILLTESSGANVLTF. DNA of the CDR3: TGCGCCATCTTGTTGACGGAGAGCTCTGGGGCCAACGTCCTGACTTTC.